These 22 T cell receptor beta chains originate from one sample sequenced in a study of CD8+ T cells in alopecia areata. Extracted RNA was reverse transcribed into cDNA, the sequencing template. This table comes from immunoSEQ multiplex PCR, and its TCRdb copy is limited to in-frame clones, with some not included. The sample shows around 190,000 clones, just under 65% of them seen only once. The treatment here: oral pan-JAK inhibitor, 5-10 mg twice daily. The source was CD4+ T cells sorted from blood, collected around week 49, from a patient treated with tofacitinib. These receptors were obtained from a human donor with alopecia areata.

The chain carries TRBV29-1 and TRBJ2-3, with 7 bases identical to TRBD2. CDR1 is SQVTM and CDR2 is ANQGSEA in the germline V gene. The CDR3 spans 14 residues. Trimming took 6 bases from V and 0 from J; bases not matched to a gene: 6. CDR3: CSVQAGTSTDTQYF. The CDR3 DNA follows: TGCAGCGTCCAAGCGGGGACTAGCACAGATACGCAGTATTTT.

This clone qualifies as medium-sized. The rearrangement uses TRBV7-2 and TRBJ2-1; TRBD2 agrees at 14 bases. Germline lookup yields CDR1 SGHTA and CDR2 FQGNSA. J gave up 6 bases and V 4 bases, and 8 bases lay outside the gene matches. This CDR3 has 17 residues. In nucleotides, the CDR3 is TGTGCCAGCAGCTCCGGACTAGCGGGGGGAGGTTCCAATGAGCAGTTCTTC. Translated: CASSSGLAGGGSNEQFF.

This sequence joins TRBV5-8 and TRBJ2-1; D might be TRBD2 (7 bases). The germline CDR1 and CDR2 sequences are SGHTS and YDEGEE. V dropped 6 bases and J dropped 0 bases, with 13 bases sitting between them. The CDR3 loop spans 15 amino acids. The chain's CDR3 is CASTSGGSSYNEQFF. In DNA, the CDR3 is TGTGCCAGCACCTCGGGGGGCAGCTCCTACAATGAGCAGTTCTTC.

This clone was found once. The genes are TRBV6-5 and TRBJ1-1, with D possibly matching TRBD1 (5 bases). The V and J ends lost 5 bases and 11 bases respectively, with 18 bases between them. Germline assignment: CDR1 MNHEY and CDR2 SVGAGI. The CDR3 totals 13 residues. The CDR3 loop reads CASSIDRGELAFF. The CDR3 nucleotides are TGTGCCAGCAGTATCGACAGAGGGGAGCTGGCTTTCTTT.

The chain employs TRBV30 and TRBJ1-6; D may be TRBD1 (6 bases). The CDR3 length is 15 residues. Germline V gene data show CDR1 as GTSNPN and CDR2 as SVGIG (reference sequence). The germline V and J ends were trimmed by 3 bases and 2 bases, with 11 bases remaining between them. The CDR3 here is CAWSLDSTYNSPLHF. CDR3 DNA: TGTGCCTGGAGCCTGGACAGTACCTATAATTCACCCCTCCACTTT.

This chain connects TRBV2 to TRBJ2-1; 9 bases line up with TRBD1. The germline CDR1 and CDR2 sequences are SNHLY and FYNNEI. The CDR3 is made up of 13 amino acids. The junction had 3 bases not matched to a gene; V was cut back by 6 bases and J by 6 bases. The CDR3 spells CASRRQGGNEQFF. CDR3 nucleotide sequence: TGTGCCAGCAGAAGACAGGGGGGCAATGAGCAGTTCTTC.

The chain carries TRBV5-4 and TRBJ1-6; D unresolved. Trimming shortened V by 2 bases and J by 5 bases, and 8 bases separated the two germline ends. This CDR3 is 14 amino acids long. Germline V gene data show CDR1 as SGHNT and CDR2 as YYREEE (reference sequence). CDR3 sequence: CASSFSQNNSPLHF. The CDR3 bases are TGTGCCAGCAGCTTCTCACAGAATAATTCACCCCTCCACTTT.

This clone turned up a few times. DNA of the CDR3: TGCAGCGTTGTGCCCCAGGGACGAGATACGCAGTATTTT. Encoded protein: CSVVPQGRDTQYF. V usage is TRBV29-1 and J usage is TRBJ2-3, with D perhaps matching TRBD1 or TRBD2 (5 bases each). Germline loops: CDR1 SQVTM, CDR2 ANQGSEA. V was shortened by 4 bases and J by 5 bases, with 13 bases between the two germline ends. The CDR3 is made up of 13 amino acids.

This chain joins TRBV19 and TRBJ2-7; TRBD1 matches at 8 bases. Germline CDR1 is LNHDA and CDR2 is SQIVND (reference sequence). The length of the CDR3 is 16 residues. Losses at the gene ends were 6 bases for V and 0 bases for J; bases not matched to a gene: 10. CDR3 in amino acids: CASRNTGGDSSYEQYF. CDR3 nucleotide sequence: TGTGCCAGTAGGAACACAGGGGGAGATAGCTCCTACGAGCAGTACTTC.

The chain recombines TRBV4-3 with TRBJ1-2; D gene ambiguous. CDR1 LGHNA and CDR2 YSLEER come from the germline V gene. V was shortened by 1 base and J by 0 bases, with 6 bases between the two germline ends. This CDR3 contains 14 residues. Here the CDR3 DNA reads TGCGCCAGCAGCCAAGTGAACCCTAACTATGGCTACACCTTC. It translates to CASSQVNPNYGYTF.

This sequence joins TRBV4-3 and TRBJ1-2, with D possibly matching TRBD1 (6 bases). The length of the CDR3 is 15 residues. V was cut by 0 bases and J by 7 bases, with 15 bases left in between. Germline-derived CDR1 and CDR2 are LGHNA and YSLEER. CDR3 nucleotides: TGCGCCAGCAGCCAAGATGGAACAGGGCCGGGTGGCTACACCTTC. This gives the protein CASSQDGTGPGGYTF.

V is TRBV19 and J is TRBJ2-2; 9 bases align to TRBD1. Germline V gene lookup returns CDR1 LNHDA and CDR2 SQIVND (reference sequence). Unmatched junction bases numbered 3, after V lost 6 bases and J lost 4 bases. The CDR3 loop spans 14 amino acids. The CDR3 region is CASSRDRATGELFF. CDR3 sequence (DNA): TGTGCCAGTAGCAGGGACAGGGCCACCGGGGAGCTGTTTTTT.

The chain carries TRBV15 and TRBJ2-3; D unresolved. The CDR3 runs to 15 residues. Trimming removed 1 base at V and 0 bases at J, with 8 bases between. CDR1 and CDR2 (germline): LNHNV, YYDKDF (reference sequence). The CDR3 reads CATSRGAGSTDTQYF. For the CDR3, the DNA is TGTGCCACCAGCAGAGGGGCTGGAAGCACAGATACGCAGTATTTT. The complete variable domain, with remaining parts taken from reference TRBV15 and TRBJ2-3, reads DAMVIQNPRYQVTQFGKPVTLSCSQTLNHNVMYWYQQKSSQAPKLLFHYYDKDFNNEADTPDNFQSRRPNTSFCFLDIRSPGLGDTAMYLCATSRGAGSTDTQYFGPGTRLTVL.

The gene calls are TRBV6-6 and TRBJ1-1; tentative D call: TRBD1 (5 bases). This CDR3 has 14 amino acids. Deletions cut 7 bases from V and 7 bases from J, with 19 bases between. CDR1 MNHNY and CDR2 SVGAGI come from the germline V gene (reference sequence). For the CDR3, the DNA is TGTGCCAGCACCCCGCCCGGGGGAGTGGTTGAAGCTTTCTTT. This sequence encodes CASTPPGGVVEAFF.

The rearrangement joins TRBV5-4 to TRBJ1-4; D may be TRBD1 (6 bases). V was clipped by 5 bases and J by 12 bases, with 17 bases between them. The CDR3 has 13 amino acids. Germline lookup yields CDR1 SGHNT and CDR2 YYREEE (reference sequence). The CDR3 sequence: CASSNQGGGELFF. In DNA form, the CDR3 reads TGTGCCAGCAGTAATCAAGGGGGTGGTGAACTGTTTTTT.

This clone was observed a few times. The chain combines TRBV11-2 with TRBJ2-7; 7 bases are shared with TRBD1. The CDR3 totals 13 residues. Trimming took 5 bases from V and 6 from J; bases not matched to a gene: 7. Germline V lookup: CDR1 SGHAT, CDR2 FQNNGV. The CDR3, as DNA: TGTGCCAGCAGCGCTACAACAGGGGTCGAGCAGTACTTC. It is translated as CASSATTGVEQYF.

The J gene is TRBJ2-3, the V gene TRBV2; 7 bases line up with TRBD2. Germline CDR1 is SNHLY and CDR2 is FYNNEI. The length of the CDR3 is 15 residues. The trim removed 2 bases at V and 9 bases at J, leaving 11 bases unmatched. In DNA form, the CDR3 reads TGTGCCAGCAGTGAACGGGGAGGTAGCGGGCGAACGCAGTATTTT. Amino acid sequence: CASSERGGSGRTQYF.

The J gene is TRBJ1-5, the V gene TRBV7-2; D unresolved. Trimming shortened V by 5 bases and J by 8 bases, and 13 bases separated the two germline ends. The CDR3 runs 13 residues. Germline assignment: CDR1 SGHTA and CDR2 FQGNSA. CDR3 region: CASSLNMWEPQHF. CDR3 sequence (DNA): TGTGCCAGCAGCCTAAACATGTGGGAGCCCCAGCATTTT.

This chain links TRBV27 with TRBJ1-1, with 10 bases identical to TRBD1. Unmatched junction bases numbered 7, after V lost 5 bases and J lost 4 bases. The CDR3 runs 15 residues. From germline, CDR1 is MNHEY and CDR2 SMNVEV (reference sequence). CDR3 DNA: TGTGCCAGCAGTCTGTTGACAGGGGGCGGCACTGAAGCTTTCTTT. It codes for CASSLLTGGGTEAFF.

This rearrangement joins TRBV27 to TRBJ1-1; D is uncertain. Trimming shortened V by 0 bases and J by 5 bases, and 7 bases separated the two germline ends. The CDR3 runs 13 residues. Germline V gene sequence: CDR1 MNHEY, CDR2 SMNVEV (reference sequence). This CDR3 is CASSLSSRTEAFF. CDR3 nucleotide sequence: TGTGCCAGCAGTTTATCGAGTCGGACTGAAGCTTTCTTT.

The rearrangement uses TRBV5-1 and TRBJ2-3; D is uncertain. CDR3 size: 16 residues. Germline values: CDR1 SGHRS, CDR2 YFSETQ. The ends were cut back, 4 bases at V and 3 bases at J, with 18 bases in the middle. In nucleotides, the CDR3 is TGCGCCAGCAGCCCAGGCAACAACCCCGGGACAGATACGCAGTATTTT. Translated: CASSPGNNPGTDTQYF. Complete variable domain (other parts from reference TRBV5-1 and TRBJ2-3): KAGVTQTPRYLIKTRGQQVTLSCSPISGHRSVSWYQQTPGQGLQFLFEYFSETQRNKGNFPGRFSGRQFSNSRSEMNVSTLELGDSALYLCASSPGNNPGTDTQYFGPGTRLTVL.

As concerns this clone: In the same sample, other DNA sequences code for this CDR3. The CDR3 loop is CASSLGLGEQYF. DNA for the CDR3: TGCGCCAGCAGCTTGGGTCTTGGCGAGCAGTACTTC. V usage is TRBV5-1 and J usage is TRBJ2-7; D is ambiguous. The CDR3 length is 12 residues. V was clipped by 0 bases and J by 6 bases, with 7 bases between them. Germline-derived CDR1 and CDR2 are SGHRS and YFSETQ.